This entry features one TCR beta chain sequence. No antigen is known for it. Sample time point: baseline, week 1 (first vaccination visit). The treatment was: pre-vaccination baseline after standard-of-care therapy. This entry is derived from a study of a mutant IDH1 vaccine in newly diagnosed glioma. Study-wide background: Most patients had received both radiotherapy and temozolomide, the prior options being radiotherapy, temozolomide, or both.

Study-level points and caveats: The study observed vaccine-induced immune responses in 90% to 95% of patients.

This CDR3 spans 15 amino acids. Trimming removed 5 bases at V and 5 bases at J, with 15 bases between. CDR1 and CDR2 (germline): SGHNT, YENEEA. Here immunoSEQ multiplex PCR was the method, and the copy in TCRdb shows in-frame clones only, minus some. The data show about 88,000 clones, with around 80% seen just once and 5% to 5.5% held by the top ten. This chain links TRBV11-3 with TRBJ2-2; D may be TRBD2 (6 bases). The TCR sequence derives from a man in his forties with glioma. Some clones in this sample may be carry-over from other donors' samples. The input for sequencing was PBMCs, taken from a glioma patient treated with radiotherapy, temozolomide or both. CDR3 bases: TGTGCCAGCAGCCTCGGCGGGATGGGAACCGGGGAGCTGTTTTTT. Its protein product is CASSLGGMGTGELFF.